This TCR beta chain was recorded in a study of OX40 agonist ivuxolimab in advanced cancers. On the study more broadly: The drug used for patients, ivuxolimab, was an agonistic anti-OX40 (CD134) antibody. Recorded diagnoses for dose-escalation patients were hepatocellular carcinoma, melanoma, renal cell or head and neck cancer.

A word on this clone: The target antigen is unknown.

The CDR3 runs 15 residues. Trimming cost V 0 bases and J 6 bases, with 13 bases left between them. Germline CDR1 is SGHNT and CDR2 is YYREEE (reference sequence). The repertoire was sequenced with immunoSEQ multiplex PCR; TCRdb's copy has only in-frame clones and lacks some. This table has nearly 20,000 clones, about 80% appearing once. Whole-study findings and limits: Dosing at 0.1 to 3.0 mg/kg was accompanied by clonal expansion of CD4+ and CD8+ blood T cells by week 6. Averaged across samples, CD8+ T cells carried more expanded clones than CD4+ did.

This specimen was CD4+ or CD8+ T cells sorted from blood, taken in a trial of the OX40 agonist ivuxolimab. The TCR originated in an adult with an advanced solid tumor such as melanoma, head and neck, liver or kidney cancer. The rearrangement links TRBV5-4 to TRBJ2-1, with D unclear. CDR3 sequence (DNA): TGTGCCAGCAGCTTGGTTGGGCTATCCAGCAATGAGCAGTTCTTC. This codes for CASSLVGLSSNEQFF.